A single sample is the source of the 12 T cell receptor beta chains below, sequenced in a study of Ad26.COV2.S vaccination and SARS-CoV-2 variants. TCRdb keeps only in-frame clones here, not all; method: immunoSEQ multiplex PCR. The sample has 430,000 or so clones; 80% to 95% are singletons. Treatment described: about 20 received Ad26.COV2.S at low or high dose, single or two shots; about 5 received placebo; per-sample allocation not given. On day 63 after the first injection, vaccine and placebo recipients gave samples. This specimen consisted of peripheral blood, obtained in a trial of Ad26.COV2.S vaccine versus placebo. These receptor sequences come from a person between 18 and 60 years old who received the Ad26.COV2.S COVID-19 vaccine or a placebo.

This clone was found a few times. The rearrangement uses TRBV7-2 and TRBJ2-7, with no clear D. Per germline, CDR1 SGHTA and CDR2 FQGNSA. The CDR3 is made up of 14 amino acids. V was shortened by 5 bases and J by 4 bases, with 15 bases between the two germline ends. CDR3 protein: CASSPRPVSYEQYF. In nucleotides, the CDR3 is TGTGCCAGCAGCCCCCGACCCGTTTCATACGAGCAGTACTTC.

CDR3 region: CASSDSYGNTIYF. In nucleotides, the CDR3 is TGCGCCAGCAGTGATTCATACGGAAACACCATATATTTT. The genes are TRBV10-2 and TRBJ1-3, with D uncertain. CDR3 length: 13 amino acids. V lost 3 bases and J 4 bases, leaving 7 bases between the germline ends. Per germline, CDR1 WSHSY and CDR2 SAAADI.

This clone was seen a few times. The V gene is TRBV7-2, the J gene TRBJ1-6; D gene ambiguous. There are 14 residues in the CDR3. The germline CDR1 and CDR2 sequences are SGHTA and FQGNSA. V lost 1 base and J 11 bases, leaving 12 bases between the germline ends. The CDR3 DNA reads TGTGCCAGCAGCTTAGTGGAGTACGGGACACCCCTCCACTTT. Translation gives CASSLVEYGTPLHF.

As to this clone: The sample carries other DNA sequences with the same CDR3. CDR3 loop: CASRLQGAETQYF. For the CDR3, the DNA is TGTGCCAGCAGGCTGCAGGGGGCCGAGACCCAGTACTTC. The chain carries TRBV6-5 and TRBJ2-5; 8 nucleotides align to TRBD1. Germline V lookup: CDR1 MNHEY, CDR2 SVGAGI. Germline trimming cut 6 bases from V and 5 bases from J; bases unmatched to any gene: 5. The CDR3 is made up of 13 amino acids.

This CDR3 reads CASSSPSSTDTQYF. In DNA, the CDR3 is TGTGCCAGCAGCTCCCCTTCTAGCACAGATACGCAGTATTTT. J is TRBJ2-3 and V is TRBV5-4; D unresolved. In germline, CDR1 is SGHNT, CDR2 YYREEE (reference sequence). V lost 3 bases, J lost 0 bases, and 8 bases lay in between. CDR3 size: 14 residues.

For the CDR3, the DNA is TGTGCCAGCAGTTTACTCTCGGCAGATACGCAGTATTTT. This encodes CASSLLSADTQYF. This rearrangement joins TRBV28 to TRBJ2-3; D unclear. V was clipped by 2 bases and J by 4 bases, with 7 bases between them. CDR3 length equals 13 residues. The germline V gene has CDR1 MDHEN and CDR2 SYDVKM.

This sequence joins TRBV7-9 and TRBJ2-2, with D unclear. The CDR3 is made up of 15 amino acids. Germline-derived CDR1 and CDR2 are SEHNR and FQNEAQ (reference sequence). V was pared by 7 bases and J by 4 bases, with 16 bases between. CDR3 amino acids: CASTPIKEGTGELFF. The CDR3 DNA is TGTGCCAGCACCCCGATAAAGGAAGGCACCGGGGAGCTGTTTTTT. The full variable domain, with the rest looked up from reference TRBV7-9 and TRBJ2-2, is DTGVSQNPRHKITKRGQNVTFRCDPISEHNRLYWYRQTLGQGPEFLTYFQNEAQLEKSRLLSDRFSAERPKGSFSTLEIQRTEQGDSAMYLCASTPIKEGTGELFFGEGSRLTVL.

The CDR3 DNA is TGTGCCACCAGTGAGGCCGGGTCTCGCTCTGGAAACACCATATATTTT. Translated, it gives CATSEAGSRSGNTIYF. The rearrangement joins TRBV24-1 to TRBJ1-3, with D unresolved. This CDR3 is 16 amino acids long. V shed 4 bases and J shed 0 bases, with 12 bases lying between them. The germline CDR1 and CDR2 sequences are KGHDR and SFDVKD.

This chain connects TRBV28 to TRBJ1-4; possibly TRBD1 for D (5 bases). The germline V gene encodes CDR1 MDHEN and CDR2 SYDVKM. Between the trimmed V and J ends, which lost 4 bases and 7 bases, there was a span of 10 bases. This CDR3 has 13 residues. Written as DNA, the CDR3 is TGTGCCAGCAGTTGGGGGACTGTTGAAAAACTGTTTTTT. This translates into CASSWGTVEKLFF.

The rearrangement links TRBV5-1 to TRBJ2-1; 9 nucleotides line up with TRBD1. This CDR3 has 16 residues. Germline loops: CDR1 SGHRS, CDR2 YFSETQ. Trimming took 0 bases from V and 4 from J; bases not matched to a gene: 5. The CDR3 bases are TGCGCCAGCAGCTTGGGAGACAGGGGGGGATACAATGAGCAGTTCTTC. It encodes CASSLGDRGGYNEQFF.

This chain links TRBV6-5 with TRBJ2-7; the D gene is possibly TRBD1 (6 bases). V was cut by 5 bases and J by 0 bases, with 8 bases left in between. Germline V gene sequence: CDR1 MNHEY, CDR2 SVGAGI. The CDR3 consists of 13 residues. The chain's CDR3 is CASSRGTSYEQYF. CDR3 sequence (DNA): TGTGCCAGCAGTAGGGGGACCTCCTACGAGCAGTACTTC.

The J gene is TRBJ1-2, the V gene TRBV6-2 or TRBV6-3; TRBD1 agrees at 7 bases. Germline trimming cut 2 bases from V and 7 bases from J; bases unmatched to any gene: 7. Germline V gives CDR1 MNHEY, CDR2 SVGEGT. The CDR3 has 14 amino acids. CDR3 residues: CASSYEGALSGYTF. For the CDR3, the DNA is TGTGCCAGCAGTTACGAGGGGGCGCTTTCTGGCTACACCTTC.